Shown below are 27 T cell receptor beta chains from a single sample sequenced in a study of a mutant IDH1 vaccine in newly diagnosed glioma. The data were produced by immunoSEQ multiplex PCR, yet TCRdb's version contains in-frame clones alone and is incomplete. The table records 65,000 or so clones, about 88% of them present only once. Time point denoted: week 23, last vaccination. Vaccination comprised doses that each held 300 ug of mutant IDH1 20-mer peptide, plus topical imiquimod. For these receptors, no antigen is known. The specimen was PBMCs, collected from a glioma patient whose treatment included an IDH1 peptide vaccine. These TCRs come from a man aged 30 to 45 with glioma.

This clone is a singleton in its sample. At one of its ends the junction is not consistent with the germline gene, which may arise from a read error. The chain recombines TRBV7-9 with TRBJ2-5; TRBD1 might be the D (8 bases). CDR3 length: 13 residues. Germline V gene sequence: CDR1 SEHNR, CDR2 FQNEAQ (reference sequence). The chain's CDR3 is CASSPQGTGRGDF. The CDR3 coding sequence is TGTGCCAGCAGCCCCCAGGGGACAGGCCGGGGGGACTTC.

The CDR3 nucleotides read TGTGCCACCAGCAGAGATGGGAGTCTTAGGGGCCTACAAGAGACCCAGTACTTC. It specifies CATSRDGSLRGLQETQYF. J is TRBJ2-5 and V is TRBV15; TRBD1 or TRBD2 may be the D gene (5 bases each). Germline V CDR1 and CDR2: LNHNV, YYDKDF (reference sequence). Trimming cost V 0 bases and J 2 bases, with 19 bases left between them. This CDR3 is 18 amino acids long.

This chain connects TRBV5-1 to TRBJ2-4; D is undetermined. In germline, CDR1 is SGHRS, CDR2 YFSETQ. Trimming took off 0 bases at V and 0 bases at J, with 13 bases between the two ends. This CDR3 has 17 amino acids. This chain's CDR3 is CASSLAGLALAKNIQYF. DNA for the CDR3: TGCGCCAGCAGCTTGGCCGGGCTGGCCCTAGCCAAAAACATTCAGTACTTC.

The chain uses TRBV6-5 and TRBJ2-7, with D possibly TRBD1 on 5 matching bases. This CDR3 comprises 14 residues. CDR1 and CDR2 from the germline V gene are MNHEY and SVGAGI. The V gene lost 2 bases and the J gene lost 2 bases, with 10 bases spanning the gap. The CDR3 DNA sequence: TGTGCCAGCAGTTACGGGGCAGGGACCTACGAGCAGTACTTC. Translation gives CASSYGAGTYEQYF.

This sequence joins TRBV7-9 and TRBJ1-5, with a tentative D call TRBD1 (5 bases). V dropped 2 bases and J dropped 2 bases, with 10 bases sitting between them. The CDR3 has 15 residues. Germline V gene lookup returns CDR1 SEHNR and CDR2 FQNEAQ (reference sequence). This CDR3 reads CASSLRGEGNQPQHF. The CDR3 DNA reads as TGTGCCAGCAGCTTAAGGGGAGAGGGCAATCAGCCCCAGCATTTT. Together with reference TRBV7-9 and TRBJ1-5, the CDR3 gives the full variable domain: DTGVSQNPRHKITKRGQNVTFRCDPISEHNRLYWYRQTLGQGPEFLTYFQNEAQLEKSRLLSDRFSAERPKGSFSTLEIQRTEQGDSAMYLCASSLRGEGNQPQHFGDGTRLSIL.

This sequence joins TRBV15 and TRBJ1-5; TRBD1 might be the D (5 bases). Germline loops: CDR1 LNHNV, CDR2 YYDKDF (reference sequence). There are 15 residues in the CDR3. Trimming shortened V by 1 base and J by 3 bases, and 10 bases separated the two germline ends. CDR3 region: CATSRGQPNNQPQHF. The CDR3 DNA sequence: TGTGCCACCAGCAGAGGACAGCCAAACAATCAGCCCCAGCATTTT.

J is TRBJ2-2 and V is TRBV6-5; the D gene is possibly TRBD1 (6 bases). Germline CDR1 and CDR2: MNHEY and SVGAGI. This CDR3 region has 15 residues. V shed 6 bases and J shed 0 bases, with 11 bases lying between them. In DNA, the CDR3 is TGTGCCAGCAGACGCGACAGGTCGAACACCGGGGAGCTGTTTTTT. Its protein is CASRRDRSNTGELFF.

CDR3 amino acids: CASSDGTSGETQYF. The CDR3, as DNA: TGTGCCAGCAGTGACGGGACTAGCGGGGAGACCCAGTACTTC. The chain carries TRBV6-4 and TRBJ2-5; the match to TRBD2 covers 12 bases. With V trimmed by 2 bases and J by 5 bases, 0 bases remained unmatched. In germline, CDR1 is MRHNA, CDR2 SNTAGT. CDR3 length: 14 amino acids.

The chain recombines TRBV6-5 with TRBJ1-2; 9 nucleotides align to TRBD1. Trimming at V came to 2 bases and at J to 6 bases, leaving 7 bases not matched to a gene. The CDR3 spans 15 residues. CDR1 is MNHEY, CDR2 SVGAGI, per germline. The CDR3 is CASSYPSDRGNGYTF. The CDR3 nucleotides are TGTGCCAGCAGTTACCCTTCGGACAGGGGCAATGGCTACACCTTC.

The J gene is TRBJ2-5, the V gene TRBV11-2; 8 bases agree with TRBD1. With 4 bases clipped from V and 0 bases from J, the junction kept 7 bases outside the gene matches. This CDR3 contains 16 residues. Germline assignment: CDR1 SGHAT and CDR2 FQNNGV. DNA for the CDR3: TGTGCCAGCAGCTCCCGGACAGGGTGGCACCAAGAGACCCAGTACTTC. The encoded protein is CASSSRTGWHQETQYF.

This clone was detected a few times. The chain employs TRBV27 and TRBJ1-5; D unresolved. CDR1 MNHEY and CDR2 SMNVEV come from the germline V gene (reference sequence). The length of the CDR3 is 14 residues. Trimming took off 2 bases at V and 3 bases at J, with 8 bases between the two ends. The CDR3 sequence: CASSLMAFNQPQHF. The CDR3 DNA reads TGTGCCAGCAGTTTAATGGCTTTCAATCAGCCCCAGCATTTT.

The chain is built from TRBV2 and TRBJ2-3, with a weak D call TRBD2 (6 bases). This CDR3 spans 14 amino acids. CDR1 and CDR2 from the germline V gene are SNHLY and FYNNEI. The V end was cut by 4 bases, the J end by 2 bases, with 10 bases between. The CDR3 loop is CASSGWRDTDTQYF. The CDR3 nucleotides read TGTGCCAGCAGTGGGTGGAGGGACACAGATACGCAGTATTTT.

The chain carries TRBV19 and TRBJ1-5; a weak D match, TRBD1 (5 bases). Germline values: CDR1 LNHDA, CDR2 SQIVND (reference sequence). V lost 4 bases and J 4 bases, leaving 20 bases between the germline ends. This CDR3 contains 17 residues. CDR3: CASSSQTAVFRNQPQHF. Here the CDR3 DNA reads TGTGCCAGTAGTAGCCAGACAGCCGTTTTCAGAAATCAGCCCCAGCATTTT.

This chain connects TRBV27 to TRBJ2-4, with D perhaps given as TRBD1 or TRBD2 (5 bases each). Trimming stripped 3 bases from V and 7 bases from J, with 10 bases between. Germline-derived CDR1 and CDR2 are MNHEY and SMNVEV (reference sequence). The CDR3 length is 13 residues. The CDR3: CASSLGEGNIQYF. The CDR3 nucleotides are TGTGCCAGCAGTTTGGGGGAAGGTAACATTCAGTACTTC.

This clone appeared a few times. This rearrangement joins TRBV2 to TRBJ1-5; 7 nucleotides align to TRBD1. The V gene's germline CDR1 is SNHLY and CDR2 FYNNEI. The length of the CDR3 is 15 residues. V was pared by 4 bases and J by 6 bases, with 9 bases of the junction left unmatched. CDR3 residues: CASSAPGQAVQPQHF. The DNA of the CDR3 is TGTGCCAGCAGTGCACCTGGACAGGCTGTTCAGCCCCAGCATTTT.

The gene calls are TRBV13 and TRBJ2-7, with D perhaps matching TRBD2 (7 bases). Germline assignment: CDR1 PRHDT and CDR2 FYEKMQ (reference sequence). The CDR3 extends over 14 amino acids. V lost 8 bases and J 4 bases, leaving 18 bases between the germline ends. CDR3 sequence: CASGRGGATYEQYF. The DNA for the CDR3 is TGTGCCAGCGGAAGAGGGGGGGCCACTTACGAGCAGTACTTC.

The J gene is TRBJ2-2, the V gene TRBV19; D gene uncertain. Looked up from germline, CDR1 is LNHDA and CDR2 is SQIVND (reference sequence). V shed 6 bases and J shed 0 bases, with 11 bases lying between them. The CDR3 loop spans 15 amino acids. The chain's CDR3 is CASSLDRSNTGELFF. The CDR3 bases are TGTGCCAGTAGCCTGGACCGATCGAACACCGGGGAGCTGTTTTTT.

The chain has TRBV5-4 and TRBJ1-2, with D tentatively TRBD1 (5 bases). CDR1 is SGHNT, CDR2 YYREEE, per germline (reference sequence). The CDR3 totals 16 residues. V was clipped by 1 base and J by 5 bases, with 18 bases between them. CDR3 in amino acids: CASSLFSTGRTYGYTF. CDR3 sequence (DNA): TGTGCCAGCAGCTTGTTTTCGACGGGACGAACATATGGCTACACCTTC.

The gene calls are TRBV19 and TRBJ2-3, with no clear D. This CDR3 contains 12 residues. V lost 5 bases and J 5 bases, leaving 8 bases between the germline ends. The germline CDR1 and CDR2 sequences are LNHDA and SQIVND (reference sequence). The CDR3 reads CASSSRQDTQYF. Here the CDR3 DNA reads TGTGCCAGTAGTTCGCGACAAGATACGCAGTATTTT. Together with reference TRBV19 and TRBJ2-3, the CDR3 gives the full variable domain: DGGITQSPKYLFRKEGQNVTLSCEQNLNHDAMYWYRQDPGQGLRLIYYSQIVNDFQKGDIAEGYSVSREKKESFPLTVTSAQKNPTAFYLCASSSRQDTQYFGPGTRLTVL.

This rearrangement joins TRBV5-1 to TRBJ1-2; 7 bases map to TRBD1. The CDR3 loop spans 13 amino acids. Per germline, CDR1 SGHRS and CDR2 YFSETQ. J lost 13 bases, V lost 4 bases, and 13 bases had no gene match. This CDR3 is CASSVSGTAAGTF. In nucleotides, the CDR3 is TGCGCCAGCAGCGTCTCCGGGACAGCGGCCGGCACCTTC.

The chain has TRBV4-1 and TRBJ1-3, with TRBD1 as a possible D gene (5 bases). The ends were cut back, 0 bases at V and 0 bases at J, with 15 bases in the middle. Germline V lookup: CDR1 MGHRA, CDR2 YSYEKL. The CDR3 has 18 residues. This chain's CDR3 is CASSQDLRGSRSGNTIYF. In DNA form, the CDR3 reads TGCGCCAGCAGCCAAGATCTTCGGGGGTCTCGCTCTGGAAACACCATATATTTT.

The V and J genes are TRBV12-5 and TRBJ2-7; D is unresolved. The CDR3 runs to 20 residues. The germline V and J ends were trimmed by 2 bases and 0 bases, with 26 bases remaining between them. Per germline, CDR1 LGHNT and CDR2 FRNRAP. This chain's CDR3 is CASGLSRASIMQTSSYEQYF. The CDR3 bases are TGTGCTAGTGGTTTGTCAAGGGCCAGTATTATGCAGACGAGCTCCTACGAGCAGTACTTC.

This chain joins TRBV19 and TRBJ1-1; D is unresolved. CDR1 and CDR2 from the germline V gene are LNHDA and SQIVND (reference sequence). The CDR3 consists of 13 residues. The V and J ends lost 3 bases and 2 bases respectively, with 7 bases between them. The CDR3 loop is CASSISGNTEAFF. CDR3 DNA sequence: TGTGCCAGTAGTATTTCAGGAAACACTGAAGCTTTCTTT.

This rearrangement joins TRBV5-5 to TRBJ2-7, with TRBD2 matching over 7 bases. Germline V gene data show CDR1 as SGHKS and CDR2 as YYEKEE (reference sequence). This CDR3 has 14 residues. V shed 4 bases, J shed 5 bases, and the junction held 9 bases outside the gene matches. CDR3 loop: CASSPTWGGDEQYF. DNA for the CDR3: TGTGCCAGCAGCCCTACGTGGGGGGGGGACGAGCAGTACTTC.

The table lists this clone with a few counts. CDR3 DNA: TGTGCCAGCAGCCTGGGACAGCACAGGCTCACTAATGAAAAACTGTTTTTT. Protein: CASSLGQHRLTNEKLFF. The V gene is TRBV5-6, the J gene TRBJ1-4; TRBD1 matches at 7 bases. The germline V gene has CDR1 SGHDT and CDR2 YYEEEE. CDR3 length equals 17 residues. V dropped 4 bases and J dropped 2; count of bases not matched to a gene: 11.

By share, this clone counts as medium-sized (0.01 to 0.1%). The chain is built from TRBV5-8 and TRBJ2-1; TRBD2 matches 14 bases. V was pared by 0 bases and J by 7 bases, with 6 bases of the junction left unmatched. The CDR3 is made up of 17 amino acids. Germline CDR1 reads SGHTS; CDR2 reads YDEGEE. The CDR3 DNA is TGTGCCAGCAGCTTGGGACTAGCGGGGGGGCGGTGGAATGAGCAGTTCTTC. Translated, it gives CASSLGLAGGRWNEQFF.

This clone was seen a few times. V is TRBV6-5 and J is TRBJ2-7, with D tentatively TRBD1 or TRBD2 (6 bases each). V lost 6 bases and J 3 bases, leaving 15 bases between the germline ends. In germline, CDR1 is MNHEY, CDR2 SVGAGI. The CDR3 spans 14 residues. The CDR3 sequence is CASRGTGAGYEQYF. For the CDR3, the DNA is TGTGCCAGCAGGGGGACGGGGGCAGGCTACGAGCAGTACTTC.